Following are 9 T cell receptor beta chains from one sample sequenced in a study of control samples from healthy donors and cancer patients. The protocol was immunoSEQ multiplex PCR, while the TCRdb copy is restricted to in-frame clones and leaves out a portion. This table has 95,000 to 150,000 clones, about 90% appearing once. Material: blood. All receptors derive from a man between 18 and 29 years old in good health.

This clone showed up just once. The rearrangement uses TRBV24-1 and TRBJ2-1; D may be TRBD2 (6 bases). CDR3 size: 12 residues. Germline CDR1 reads KGHDR; CDR2 reads SFDVKD. The V gene lost 3 bases and the J gene lost 9 bases, with 8 bases spanning the gap. In DNA, the CDR3 is TGTGCCACCAGTGATGGGGGGAGTGAGCAGTTCTTC. Amino acids: CATSDGGSEQFF.

This clone came up a few times. V is TRBV19 and J is TRBJ2-7; 9 nucleotides align to TRBD2. The germline CDR1 and CDR2 sequences are LNHDA and SQIVND (reference sequence). The CDR3 has 16 residues. The V segment lost 6 bases and the J segment 5 bases; nucleotides outside the gene matches: 14. The CDR3 here is CASRGAGSGRWHEQYF. The CDR3 nucleotides are TGTGCCAGTAGGGGGGCCGGTAGCGGGAGATGGCACGAGCAGTACTTC.

The chain is built from TRBV19 and TRBJ1-1, with D unclear. CDR1 is LNHDA, CDR2 SQIVND, per germline (reference sequence). There are 14 residues in the CDR3. With 3 bases removed from V and 0 bases from J, the gap between germline ends came to 8 bases. As DNA, the CDR3 is TGTGCCAGTAGTATCACCGTCCTGAACACTGAAGCTTTCTTT. This sequence encodes CASSITVLNTEAFF.

This chain links TRBV18 with TRBJ2-7; D is unclear. The germline CDR1 and CDR2 sequences are KGHSH and LQKENI. V lost 5 bases to trimming and J lost 1 base, with 15 bases between them. The length of the CDR3 is 15 residues. The CDR3 spells CASSSPRINSYEQYF. The CDR3 bases are TGTGCCAGCTCATCCCCTAGGATAAATTCCTACGAGCAGTACTTC.

The chain employs TRBV7-9 and TRBJ1-2; TRBD1 aligns across 9 bases. Germline V gives CDR1 SEHNR, CDR2 FQNEAQ (reference sequence). The length of the CDR3 is 16 residues. The ends lost 3 bases at V and 0 bases at J; junction bases unmatched: 5. The CDR3: CASSLNRGPANYGYTF. The DNA of the CDR3 is TGTGCCAGCAGCTTGAACAGGGGGCCGGCTAACTATGGCTACACCTTC.

This chain connects TRBV3-1 (or the pseudogene TRBV3-2) to TRBJ2-5; maybe TRBD2 (5 bases). The CDR3 is made up of 14 amino acids. Germline V gene lookup returns CDR1 LGHDT and CDR2 YNNKEL (reference sequence). The V end lost 0 bases, the J end lost 5 bases, and 10 bases lay between the germline ends. CDR3 in DNA: TGTGCCAGCAGCCAAGACCGAGGGTGGGAGACCCAGTACTTC. Translated, it gives CASSQDRGWETQYF.

The chain carries TRBV12-3 or TRBV12-4 and TRBJ2-2, with D unclear. The CDR3 consists of 13 residues. V lost 3 bases, J lost 4 bases, and 6 bases lay in between. The CDR3 nucleotides are TGTGCCAGCAGTTTCCCTAGCACCGGGGAGCTGTTTTTT. Its protein is CASSFPSTGELFF.

About this clone itself: Sequence at one end of the junction differs from germline and may be a read error. This CDR3 is also generated by other DNA sequences in the sample. The chain carries TRBV7-7 and TRBJ2-5; D is possibly TRBD2 (5 bases). The CDR3 is 15 residues long. Germline lookup yields CDR1 SSHAT and CDR2 FNYEAQ (reference sequence). As DNA, the CDR3 is TGTGCTAGCAGCTTAGGGAGAGGCCCCCAAGAGACCCAGTACTTC. This sequence encodes CASSLGRGPQETQYF. Based on the CDR3 plus reference TRBV7-7 and TRBJ2-5, the full variable domain is GAGVSQSPRYKVTKRGQDVTLRCDPISSHATLYWYQQALGQGPEFLTYFNYEAQPDKSGLPSDRFSAERPEGSISTLTIQRTEQRDSAMYRCASSLGRGPQETQYFGPGTRLLVL.

The chain recombines TRBV4-3 with TRBJ1-1; D gene uncertain. Between the trimmed V and J ends, which lost 2 bases and 5 bases, there was a span of 9 bases. There are 13 residues in the CDR3. Per the germline V gene, CDR1 is LGHNA and CDR2 is YSLEER. In DNA, the CDR3 is TGCGCCAGCAGCCAATCCGAGTATACTGAAGCTTTCTTT. It specifies CASSQSEYTEAFF.